These 26 T cell receptor beta chains originate from one sample sequenced in a study of control samples from healthy donors and cancer patients. Sequencing was performed with immunoSEQ multiplex PCR; in TCRdb, only in-frame clones are kept and a portion is missing. The profile shows some 150,000 clones, about 94% of them singletons. Source material: blood. The receptor source for this set is a man aged 40-55 years in good health.

The genes are TRBV4-1 and TRBJ1-1, with a tentative D call TRBD1 (6 bases). Between the trimmed V and J ends, which lost 4 bases and 0 bases, there was a span of 12 bases. This CDR3 contains 15 residues. CDR1 and CDR2 from the germline V gene are MGHRA and YSYEKL. CDR3 loop: CASSPRGDMNTEAFF. The CDR3, as DNA: TGCGCCAGCAGCCCAAGGGGGGACATGAACACTGAAGCTTTCTTT.

This clone was found once. The chain is built from TRBV28 and TRBJ2-2; D gene unclear. CDR3 length: 14 amino acids. The V end was cut by 6 bases, the J end by 0 bases, with 8 bases between. From germline, CDR1 is MDHEN and CDR2 SYDVKM. The CDR3 loop is CASSEIANTGELFF. The CDR3, as DNA: TGTGCCAGCAGCGAGATAGCGAACACCGGGGAGCTGTTTTTT.

The rearrangement links TRBV19 to TRBJ2-7; D remains ambiguous. The CDR3 contains 14 residues. Germline lookup yields CDR1 LNHDA and CDR2 SQIVND (reference sequence). Trimming removed 3 bases from V and 1 base from J, with 10 bases in between. DNA for the CDR3: TGTGCCAGTAGTATTGCCGCAGCTTCCTACGAGCAGTACTTC. Protein product: CASSIAAASYEQYF.

The chain employs TRBV14 and TRBJ2-3; TRBD2 matches at 11 bases. Trimming cost V 2 bases and J 2 bases; bases outside gene matches: 3. Germline values: CDR1 SGHDN, CDR2 FVKESK. This CDR3 contains 16 residues. CDR3 loop: CASSQLTSGATDTQYF. CDR3 DNA sequence: TGTGCCAGCAGCCAACTGACTAGCGGGGCCACAGATACGCAGTATTTT.

The genes are TRBV6-4 and TRBJ1-2; D not resolved. This CDR3 region has 16 residues. V gave up 3 bases and J gave up 4 bases, with 18 bases separating them. CDR1 and CDR2 from the germline V gene are MRHNA and SNTAGT. CDR3 coding DNA: TGTGCCAGCAGTGAGGGCGGACTAGGCCTAGGCTATGGCTACACCTTC. Translated, it gives CASSEGGLGLGYGYTF.

This clone appeared a few times. This rearrangement joins TRBV2 to TRBJ1-1; 9 positions match TRBD1. CDR1 and CDR2 from the germline V gene are SNHLY and FYNNEI. This CDR3 comprises 14 residues. V dropped 2 bases and J dropped 7; count of bases not matched to a gene: 5. The CDR3 sequence: CASSERDRVGEAFF. Written as DNA, the CDR3 is TGTGCCAGCAGTGAAAGGGACAGGGTAGGTGAAGCTTTCTTT.

This clone came up once. V and J are TRBV29-1 and TRBJ2-3, with D uncertain. This CDR3 is 11 amino acids long. CDR1 SQVTM and CDR2 ANQGSEA come from the germline V gene. V lost 6 bases, J lost 0 bases, and 4 bases lay in between. The CDR3 DNA reads as TGCAGCGTCGCTAGCACAGATACGCAGTATTTT. This encodes CSVASTDTQYF.

The V and J genes are TRBV24-1 and TRBJ1-4; 9 nucleotides agree with TRBD1. Germline assignment: CDR1 KGHDR and CDR2 SFDVKD. Germline trimming cut 1 base from V and 5 bases from J; bases unmatched to any gene: 1. This CDR3 has 15 amino acids. The CDR3 loop is CATSDFGTGNEKLFF. The CDR3 DNA sequence: TGTGCCACCAGTGATTTCGGGACAGGGAATGAAAAACTGTTTTTT.

The J gene is TRBJ2-1, the V gene TRBV10-1; TRBD1 agrees at 11 bases. The CDR3 length is 16 residues. J lost 5 bases, V lost 0 bases, and 3 bases had no gene match. CDR1 is WNHNN and CDR2 is SYGVQD in the germline V gene (reference sequence). This chain's CDR3 is CASSESGTGGHNEQFF. In nucleotides, the CDR3 is TGCGCCAGCAGTGAGTCTGGGACAGGGGGACACAATGAGCAGTTCTTC.

CDR3 DNA: TGTGCCAGCAGTTACGGGACACTCGATGGCTACACCTTC. It specifies CASSYGTLDGYTF. The rearrangement uses TRBV6-5 and TRBJ1-2, with D perhaps TRBD1 (6 bases). This CDR3 has 13 residues. V dropped 2 bases and J dropped 6 bases, with 10 bases sitting between them. Germline-derived CDR1 and CDR2 are MNHEY and SVGAGI.

The rearrangement joins TRBV6-5 to TRBJ2-5, with D possibly matching TRBD1 (5 bases). The germline V gene encodes CDR1 MNHEY and CDR2 SVGAGI. V was shortened by 1 base and J by 2 bases, with 11 bases between the two germline ends. This CDR3 region has 15 residues. CDR3 protein: CASSYYQGFQETQYF. CDR3 nucleotides: TGTGCCAGCAGTTACTACCAGGGATTTCAAGAGACCCAGTACTTC.

This chain uses TRBV7-2 with TRBJ2-4; D call uncertain. The CDR3 totals 15 residues. Trimming removed 5 bases at V and 4 bases at J, with 15 bases between. Germline V lookup: CDR1 SGHTA, CDR2 FQGNSA. The CDR3 loop reads CASSPKTGLKNIQYF. The CDR3, as DNA: TGTGCCAGCAGCCCCAAGACCGGATTGAAAAACATTCAGTACTTC.

This rearrangement joins TRBV11-2 to TRBJ1-4, with TRBD1 identical over 7 bases. CDR1 and CDR2 from the germline V gene are SGHAT and FQNNGV. Trimming removed 7 bases from V and 13 bases from J; junction bases left unmatched: 18. This CDR3 is 15 amino acids long. CDR3: CASTLLVGAPGGLFF. In DNA, the CDR3 is TGTGCCAGCACCCTACTGGTCGGGGCCCCAGGGGGACTGTTTTTT.

This CDR3 is CASSLGQGDTDTQYF. DNA for the CDR3: TGTGCCAGCAGCCTGGGACAGGGAGACACAGATACGCAGTATTTT. This sequence joins TRBV27 and TRBJ2-3, with 9 bases lining up with TRBD1. There are 15 residues in the CDR3. Germline V CDR1 and CDR2: MNHEY, SMNVEV (reference sequence). Trimming took 6 bases from V and 2 from J; bases not matched to a gene: 6.

V gene TRBV30 combines with J gene TRBJ1-4, with 10 nucleotides matching TRBD1. This CDR3 region has 14 residues. CDR1 is GTSNPN and CDR2 is SVGIG in the germline V gene (reference sequence). J was trimmed by 10 bases and V by 5 bases; bases with no gene match: 10. CDR3 DNA: TGTGCCTGGGAAGCCGGGACAGGGGATCGAAAACTGTTTTTT. It codes for CAWEAGTGDRKLFF. Combining the CDR3 with reference TRBV30 and TRBJ1-4 gives the whole variable domain SQTIHQWPATLVQPVGSPLSLECTVEGTSNPNLYWYRQAAGRGLQLLFYSVGIGQISSEVPQNLSASRPQDRQFILSSKKLLLSDSGFYLCAWEAGTGDRKLFFGSGTQLSVL.

The chain combines TRBV5-6 with TRBJ2-7; maybe TRBD2 (6 bases). Germline V gene sequence: CDR1 SGHDT, CDR2 YYEEEE. The CDR3 has 14 amino acids. With 0 bases removed from V and 6 bases from J, the gap between germline ends came to 13 bases. The CDR3 reads CASSLGRRDREQYF. CDR3 nucleotide sequence: TGTGCCAGCAGCTTGGGCCGGAGGGATCGCGAGCAGTACTTC.

The chain recombines TRBV7-6 with TRBJ2-2; D is possibly TRBD2 (6 bases). This CDR3 has 15 residues. Trimming took off 5 bases at V and 3 bases at J, with 13 bases between the two ends. The V gene's germline CDR1 is SGHVS and CDR2 FNYEAQ. DNA of the CDR3: TGTGCCAGCAGCCCTTTGGGGGGAGACACCGGGGAGCTGTTTTTT. It specifies CASSPLGGDTGELFF.

This clone came up once. V is TRBV6-5 and J is TRBJ2-3; 9 nucleotides match TRBD1. The CDR3 runs 15 residues. Germline V CDR1 and CDR2: MNHEY, SVGAGI. Losses at the gene ends were 4 bases for V and 5 bases for J; bases not matched to a gene: 7. The DNA of the CDR3 is TGTGCCAGCAGTTCTCCGGGACAGGGAAAAGATACGCAGTATTTT. Translated: CASSSPGQGKDTQYF.

The rearrangement joins TRBV15 to TRBJ1-1; D is undetermined. The germline gives CDR1 LNHNV, CDR2 YYDKDF (reference sequence). The V gene lost 2 bases and the J gene lost 1 base, with 8 bases spanning the gap. CDR3 length equals 14 residues. CDR3 in amino acids: CATSRKSGNTEAFF. CDR3 coding DNA: TGTGCCACCAGCAGAAAGTCGGGGAACACTGAAGCTTTCTTT.

This chain links TRBV19 with TRBJ2-7; D perhaps matches TRBD2 (5 bases). V lost 6 bases and J lost 3, with 12 bases in between. Per the germline V gene, CDR1 is LNHDA and CDR2 is SQIVND (reference sequence). The length of the CDR3 is 13 residues. The CDR3 region is CASRSGEGYEQYF. In DNA, the CDR3 is TGTGCCAGTAGGTCCGGGGAAGGCTACGAGCAGTACTTC.

This clone was seen just once. The chain recombines TRBV6-1 with TRBJ1-1; possible D gene TRBD1, 6 bases. The CDR3 runs 14 residues. Germline V gene lookup returns CDR1 MNHNS and CDR2 SASEGT. V was shortened by 7 bases and J by 1 base, with 13 bases between the two germline ends. CDR3 in DNA: TGTGCCAGCACCATACTGACAGGGAACACTGAAGCTTTCTTT. Its translation: CASTILTGNTEAFF.

This sequence joins TRBV5-1 and TRBJ1-5; 10 bases are shared with TRBD1. The germline V gene encodes CDR1 SGHRS and CDR2 YFSETQ. This CDR3 is built from 17 residues. V lost 2 bases, J lost 5 bases, and 10 bases stayed unmatched. CDR3 in DNA: TGCGCCAGCAGCTTCGGACCGACAGGGGGCGTCGATCAGCCCCAGCATTTT. It encodes CASSFGPTGGVDQPQHF.

This chain uses TRBV2 with TRBJ2-2; 7 bases fit TRBD1. After removal of 9 bases from V and 1 base from J, the junction contained 5 bases not matched to a gene. Germline V CDR1 and CDR2: SNHLY, FYNNEI. The CDR3 contains 14 residues. The CDR3 loop is CASQNRGNTGELFF. In DNA, the CDR3 is TGTGCCAGTCAGAACAGGGGGAACACCGGGGAGCTGTTTTTT.

For the CDR3, the DNA is TGTGCCAGTAGTATTGGGACAGGGGCAATCTACGAGCAGTACTTC. Translating it yields CASSIGTGAIYEQYF. The V call is TRBV19, the J call TRBJ2-7, with 10 bases fitting TRBD1. In germline, CDR1 is LNHDA, CDR2 SQIVND (reference sequence). The CDR3 totals 15 residues. J gave up 3 bases and V 3 bases, and 5 bases lay outside the gene matches.

The count of this clone is one. The V gene is TRBV7-2, the J gene TRBJ2-2; 12 bases map to TRBD1. CDR1 and CDR2 from the germline V gene are SGHTA and FQGNSA. This CDR3 has 15 amino acids. V lost 5 bases and J lost 8; bases outside the gene matches: 6. In nucleotides, the CDR3 is TGTGCCAGCAGCGCCCGGGACAGGGGGCTTGGGGAGCTGTTTTTT. It encodes CASSARDRGLGELFF.

As concerns this clone: The junction departs from germline at one end; a sequencing error may be responsible. This sequence joins TRBV15 and TRBJ1-4; D is perhaps TRBD1 (5 bases). The CDR3 is made up of 16 amino acids. The V gene's germline CDR1 is LNHNV and CDR2 YYDKDF (reference sequence). Here the CDR3 DNA reads TGTGCCACCAGCAGAGAGGGGGGAAGAGCTAAAGAAAAACTGTTTTTT. It specifies CATSREGGRAKEKLFF.